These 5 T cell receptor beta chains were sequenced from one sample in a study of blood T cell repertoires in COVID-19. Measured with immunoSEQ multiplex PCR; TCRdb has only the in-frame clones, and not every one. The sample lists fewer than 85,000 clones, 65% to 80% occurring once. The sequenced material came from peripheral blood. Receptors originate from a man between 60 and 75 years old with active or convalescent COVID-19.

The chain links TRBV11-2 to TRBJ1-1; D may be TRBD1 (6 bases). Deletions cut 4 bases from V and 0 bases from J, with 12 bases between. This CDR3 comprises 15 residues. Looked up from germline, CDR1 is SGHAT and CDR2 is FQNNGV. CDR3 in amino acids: CASSWGTGMNTEAFF. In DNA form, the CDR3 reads TGTGCCAGCAGCTGGGGAACAGGGATGAACACTGAAGCTTTCTTT.

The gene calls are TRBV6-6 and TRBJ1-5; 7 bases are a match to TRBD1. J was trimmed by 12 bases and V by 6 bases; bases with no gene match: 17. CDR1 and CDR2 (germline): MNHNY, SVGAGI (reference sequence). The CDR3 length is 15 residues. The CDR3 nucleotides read TGTGCCAGCAGGGGACCGGGACAGAGTAGTTTAGGCCAGCATTTT. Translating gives CASRGPGQSSLGQHF.

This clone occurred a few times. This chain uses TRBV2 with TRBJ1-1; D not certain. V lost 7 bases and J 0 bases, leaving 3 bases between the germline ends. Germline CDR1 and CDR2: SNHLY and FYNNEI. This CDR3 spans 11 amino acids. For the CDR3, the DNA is TGTGCCAGCACAGTGAACACTGAAGCTTTCTTT. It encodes CASTVNTEAFF.

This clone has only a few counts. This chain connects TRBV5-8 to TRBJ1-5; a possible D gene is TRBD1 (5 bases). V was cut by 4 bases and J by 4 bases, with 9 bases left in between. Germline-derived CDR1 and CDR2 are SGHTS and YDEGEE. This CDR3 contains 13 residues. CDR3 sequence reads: CASSVGQNQPQHF. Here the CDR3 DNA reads TGTGCCAGCAGCGTGGGGCAGAATCAGCCCCAGCATTTT.

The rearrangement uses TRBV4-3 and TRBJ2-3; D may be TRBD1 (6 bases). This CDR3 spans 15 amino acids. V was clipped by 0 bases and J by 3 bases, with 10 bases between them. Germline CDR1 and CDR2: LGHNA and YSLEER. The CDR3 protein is CASSQDMTGTDTQYF. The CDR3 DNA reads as TGCGCCAGCAGCCAAGATATGACAGGAACAGATACGCAGTATTTT.